The T cell receptor (beta chain) described here comes from a study of CD8+ T cells in alopecia areata. At the level of the study: Treated patients were given 5 to 10 mg oral tofacitinib twice daily. Study results and limitations: For patients receiving tofacitinib, scalp clonality and expanded CD8+ clones among the top 100 significantly decreased. Many expanded lesional clones persisted in scalp and blood during tofacitinib.

Sequencing used cDNA as its template, made by extracting RNA and reverse transcribing it. Generated by immunoSEQ multiplex PCR, the TCRdb table keeps only in-frame clones and is missing some. The data contain 200,000 to 250,000 clones, approximately 70% of them singletons. Points on this clone: The target antigen is unknown.

The treatment was: oral pan-JAK inhibitor, 5-10 mg twice daily. This sequence originates from a human donor with alopecia areata. The sample in question was CD4+ T cells sorted from blood, obtained between weeks 43 and 45, from a patient treated with tofacitinib.

The CDR3 region is CAISEWQGNEQYF. As DNA, the CDR3 is TGTGCCATCAGTGAGTGGCAGGGCAACGAGCAGTACTTC. The rearrangement links TRBV10-3 to TRBJ2-7, with D possibly matching TRBD1 (5 bases). Germline CDR1 is ENHRY and CDR2 is SYGVKD. The CDR3 has 13 amino acids. The V gene lost 1 base and the J gene lost 5 bases, with 9 bases spanning the gap.